The 30 T cell receptor beta chains given below trace back to one sample, sequenced in a study of shared clonotypes between healthy human individuals (TCRdb year 2020). Preparation of the library involved the immunoSEQ multiplex PCR assay. As stored in TCRdb, this immuneACCESS dataset retains in-frame rearrangements with V and J assigned. A fraction of the clones does not appear; measured against another copy, unresolved V genes explain less than half of the discrepancy, and the remainder lacks a known reason. The sample profile shows roughly 2,000,000 clones; around 93% of them were found once. Of the sample, around 1.7% is held by the ten largest clones. CD8 naive samples consisted of CD45RO-negative cells that were positively selected for CCR7, yielding a CD45RA+CCR7+ population without TemRA cells. The sequenced material came from naive CD8+ T cells from PBMCs. In light of the paper, this sample's cell subset or site label describes: CD45RA+CCR7+. The receptor source for this set is a man between 18 and 29 years old in good health. Some clones in this sample may be carry-over from other donors' samples.

The gene calls are TRBV10-3 and TRBJ1-1; possibly TRBD1 for D (5 bases). The ends were cut back, 6 bases at V and 1 base at J, with 6 bases in the middle. The CDR3 has 12 amino acids. Germline assignment: CDR1 ENHRY and CDR2 SYGVKD. CDR3 residues: CAIRQGNTEAFF. The CDR3 bases are TGTGCCATCAGGCAGGGGAACACTGAAGCTTTCTTT.

This chain uses TRBV11-2 with TRBJ1-2; D call uncertain. Germline V gives CDR1 SGHAT, CDR2 FQNNGV. The CDR3 is 13 amino acids. V dropped 2 bases and J dropped 7 bases, with 11 bases sitting between them. CDR3: CASSLILQVGYTF. For the CDR3, the DNA is TGTGCCAGCAGCTTAATTCTGCAGGTTGGCTACACCTTC. The full variable domain, rest sourced from reference TRBV11-2 and TRBJ1-2, is EAGVAQSPRYKIIEKRQSVAFWCNPISGHATLYWYQQILGQGPKLLIQFQNNGVVDDSQLPKDRFSAERLKGVDSTLKIQPAKLEDSAVYLCASSLILQVGYTFGSGTRLTVV.

The rearrangement links TRBV28 to TRBJ1-1; 7 bases line up with TRBD1. CDR3 length equals 15 residues. The germline CDR1 and CDR2 sequences are MDHEN and SYDVKM. Trimming took 5 bases from V and 5 from J; bases not matched to a gene: 11. This CDR3 is CASSLEQGGRTEAFF. CDR3 nucleotides: TGTGCCAGCAGTCTGGAGCAGGGGGGTAGGACTGAAGCTTTCTTT.

The rearrangement uses TRBV19 and TRBJ1-1, with unresolved D. The CDR3 consists of 13 residues. Per germline, CDR1 LNHDA and CDR2 SQIVND (reference sequence). V was clipped by 1 base and J by 5 bases, with 8 bases between them. In nucleotides, the CDR3 is TGTGCCAGTAGTATAGTCATCCGGACTGAAGCTTTCTTT. This translates into CASSIVIRTEAFF. The full variable domain, completed using reference TRBV19 and TRBJ1-1, is DGGITQSPKYLFRKEGQNVTLSCEQNLNHDAMYWYRQDPGQGLRLIYYSQIVNDFQKGDIAEGYSVSREKKESFPLTVTSAQKNPTAFYLCASSIVIRTEAFFGQGTRLTVV.

The rearrangement links TRBV5-6 to TRBJ1-2; 9 bases are a match to TRBD1. The CDR3 covers 15 residues. Germline CDR1 reads SGHDT; CDR2 reads YYEEEE. Losses at the gene ends were 4 bases for V and 4 bases for J; bases not matched to a gene: 8. In DNA form, the CDR3 reads TGTGCCAGCAGCGCCGGGACAGGGTCCCCCTATGGCTACACCTTC. This encodes CASSAGTGSPYGYTF. The full variable domain, with the rest looked up from reference TRBV5-6 and TRBJ1-2, is DAGVTQSPTHLIKTRGQQVTLRCSPKSGHDTVSWYQQALGQGPQFIFQYYEEEERQRGNFPDRFSGHQFPNYSSELNVNALLLGDSALYLCASSAGTGSPYGYTFGSGTRLTVV.

This chain connects TRBV7-6 to TRBJ2-7; tentative D call: TRBD2 (5 bases). V lost 5 bases to trimming and J lost 2 bases, with 10 bases between them. This CDR3 spans 13 amino acids. From germline, CDR1 is SGHVS and CDR2 FNYEAQ. CDR3 amino acids: CASSPGSPYEQYF. DNA for the CDR3: TGTGCCAGCAGCCCGGGGTCCCCCTACGAGCAGTACTTC.

This clone has more than one count but fewer than ten. CDR3 loop: CASVQGAGNTIYF. Written as DNA, the CDR3 is TGTGCCAGTGTACAGGGAGCCGGAAACACCATATATTTT. The chain carries TRBV2 and TRBJ1-3; perhaps TRBD1 as D (6 bases). CDR1 and CDR2 from the germline V gene are SNHLY and FYNNEI. V was trimmed by 9 bases and J by 4 bases, leaving 13 bases between them. The CDR3 consists of 13 residues.

The J gene is TRBJ2-7, the V gene TRBV7-8, with TRBD1 as a possible D gene (5 bases). V shed 2 bases and J shed 3 bases, with 20 bases lying between them. There are 17 residues in the CDR3. Germline V lookup: CDR1 SGHVS, CDR2 FQNEAQ. CDR3 in amino acids: CASSLRAGPQESYEQYF. The DNA of the CDR3 is TGTGCCAGCAGCTTAAGGGCAGGGCCCCAGGAAAGCTACGAGCAGTACTTC.

The chain couples TRBV10-3 to TRBJ2-7, with 11 bases that match TRBD2. There are 17 residues in the CDR3. V dropped 10 bases and J dropped 0; count of bases not matched to a gene: 14. The germline V gene has CDR1 ENHRY and CDR2 SYGVKD. The CDR3: CATGPGPGLADSYEQYF. The CDR3 DNA follows: TGTGCCACCGGCCCAGGTCCGGGACTAGCGGACTCCTACGAGCAGTACTTC.

The chain carries TRBV11-2 and TRBJ2-1; TRBD1 aligns across 9 bases. V trimming: 5 bases; J trimming: 2 bases; junction bases outside the gene matches: 7. Germline CDR1 is SGHAT and CDR2 is FQNNGV. This CDR3 is built from 16 residues. CDR3 nucleotide sequence: TGTGCCAGCAGCCTTACCGGGACAGGGCCCTACAATGAGCAGTTCTTC. Residues: CASSLTGTGPYNEQFF.

The V gene is TRBV9, the J gene TRBJ2-5; TRBD2 matches at 11 bases. V gave up 0 bases and J gave up 0 bases; unmatched junction bases: 4. Germline values: CDR1 SGDLS, CDR2 YYNGEE. CDR3 length equals 17 residues. CDR3 region: CASSVGWTSGHQETQYF. CDR3 DNA sequence: TGTGCCAGCAGCGTAGGATGGACTAGCGGGCACCAAGAGACCCAGTACTTC.

This clone was counted once. J is TRBJ2-7 and V is TRBV9; weak D call: TRBD1 (6 bases). Germline CDR1 SGDLS, CDR2 YYNGEE. The CDR3 has 12 residues. Trimming cost V 4 bases and J 6 bases, with 11 bases left between them. CDR3 sequence: CASSTARGEQYF. DNA of the CDR3: TGTGCCAGCAGCACTGCCAGGGGCGAGCAGTACTTC.

This clone was found once. This chain joins TRBV7-2 and TRBJ2-1; 11 bases agree with TRBD2. Germline assignment: CDR1 SGHTA and CDR2 FQGNSA. There are 14 residues in the CDR3. Trimming cost V 2 bases and J 8 bases; bases outside gene matches: 2. The CDR3 is CASSLLLAGDEQFF. In DNA form, the CDR3 reads TGTGCCAGCAGCTTATTACTAGCGGGAGATGAGCAGTTCTTC.

This clone was picked up one time. The chain uses TRBV9 and TRBJ2-3; D is possibly TRBD2 (5 bases). V lost 1 base to trimming and J lost 6 bases, with 12 bases between them. The V gene's germline CDR1 is SGDLS and CDR2 YYNGEE. The CDR3 spans 14 residues. For the CDR3, the DNA is TGTGCCAGCAGCGTATCAAGAGCGGTGGATACGCAGTATTTT. It is translated as CASSVSRAVDTQYF.

The rearrangement joins TRBV2 to TRBJ2-6; D gene unclear. CDR1 and CDR2 (germline): SNHLY, FYNNEI. This CDR3 has 14 amino acids. With 7 bases removed from V and 0 bases from J, the gap between germline ends came to 7 bases. The chain's CDR3 is CASMGFSGANVLTF. For the CDR3, the DNA is TGTGCCAGCATGGGTTTCTCTGGGGCCAACGTCCTGACTTTC.

The V call is TRBV4-1, the J call TRBJ2-7; D could derive from TRBD1 or TRBD2 (5 bases each). Germline V gives CDR1 MGHRA, CDR2 YSYEKL. The CDR3 has 14 amino acids. Deletions cut 8 bases from V and 2 bases from J, with 16 bases between. Here the CDR3 reads CASGDRDRPYEQYF. In DNA, the CDR3 is TGCGCCAGCGGCGATAGGGACCGGCCCTACGAGCAGTACTTC.

This chain connects TRBV28 to TRBJ1-3; maybe TRBD1 (5 bases). Trimming shortened V by 5 bases and J by 0 bases, and 14 bases separated the two germline ends. CDR1 and CDR2 (germline): MDHEN, SYDVKM. This CDR3 has 16 amino acids. This CDR3 is CASSRTTGGSGNTIYF. The CDR3 DNA sequence: TGTGCCAGCAGTCGAACCACAGGAGGCTCTGGAAACACCATATATTTT.

The gene calls are TRBV6-6 and TRBJ1-3; D is unclear. In germline, CDR1 is MNHNY, CDR2 SVGAGI (reference sequence). Trimming took 0 bases from V and 0 from J, leaving 9 bases between them. The CDR3 contains 16 residues. The CDR3 spells CASSYSIGYSGNTIYF. The CDR3 coding sequence is TGTGCCAGCAGTTACTCGATTGGATACTCTGGAAACACCATATATTTT.

The chain couples TRBV7-8 to TRBJ2-1; 10 nucleotides align to TRBD2. Germline CDR1 is SGHVS and CDR2 is FQNEAQ. This CDR3 has 16 amino acids. With 1 base clipped from V and 9 bases from J, the junction kept 9 bases outside the gene matches. The CDR3 loop reads CASSLVSSGSSVEQFF. The CDR3 DNA reads as TGTGCCAGCAGCTTAGTATCTAGCGGGAGTTCGGTTGAGCAGTTCTTC. Full variable domain (rest looked up from reference TRBV7-8 and TRBJ2-1): GAGVSQSPRYKVAKRGQDVALRCDPISGHVSLFWYQQALGQGPEFLTYFQNEAQLDKSGLPSDRFFAERPEGSVSTLKIQRTQQEDSAVYLCASSLVSSGSSVEQFFGPGTRLTVL.

The chain links TRBV7-6 to TRBJ2-5; 10 positions match TRBD2. This CDR3 has 16 residues. V trimming: 4 bases; J trimming: 5 bases; junction bases outside the gene matches: 10. The germline V gene encodes CDR1 SGHVS and CDR2 FNYEAQ. Here the CDR3 reads CASSSRAGGPRETQYF. For the CDR3, the DNA is TGTGCCAGCAGCTCAAGAGCGGGAGGGCCTCGGGAGACCCAGTACTTC.

V and J are TRBV2 and TRBJ2-3; D unclear. From germline, CDR1 is SNHLY and CDR2 FYNNEI. The CDR3 consists of 11 residues. Trimming took 3 bases from V and 12 from J, leaving 10 bases between them. The CDR3 bases are TGTGCCAGCAGTGATAGCCTCGCACAGTATTTT. It specifies CASSDSLAQYF.

The CDR3: CASSYSSGQEAYEQYF. CDR3 DNA: TGTGCCAGCAGTTATTCTAGCGGCCAAGAGGCCTACGAGCAGTACTTC. This sequence joins TRBV6-5 and TRBJ2-7; 7 nucleotides align to TRBD2. V was clipped by 3 bases and J by 2 bases; unmatched bases: 10. This CDR3 spans 16 amino acids. CDR1 is MNHEY and CDR2 is SVGAGI in the germline V gene.

This chain connects TRBV4-3 to TRBJ2-5; weak D call: TRBD2 (6 bases). This CDR3 comprises 17 residues. V was clipped by 1 base and J by 1 base, with 16 bases between them. CDR1 and CDR2 from the germline V gene are LGHNA and YSLEER. Written as DNA, the CDR3 is TGCGCCAGCAGCCAAGGGCCGGGGGTCAAGGGCCAAGAGACCCAGTACTTC. It encodes CASSQGPGVKGQETQYF.

The chain links TRBV13 to TRBJ2-1, with D perhaps TRBD2 (6 bases). Germline V gene lookup returns CDR1 PRHDT and CDR2 FYEKMQ (reference sequence). CDR3 length: 15 residues. V shed 5 bases and J shed 4 bases, with 15 bases lying between them. The DNA for the CDR3 is TGTGCCAGCAGCGGCACCGGGACTTTATACAATGAGCAGTTCTTC. Translated, it gives CASSGTGTLYNEQFF.

Remarks on this clone: Distinct nucleotide sequences in the sample also encode this CDR3. The V and J genes are TRBV5-1 and TRBJ2-7, with 7 bases aligning to TRBD1. The CDR3 length is 14 residues. Per germline, CDR1 SGHRS and CDR2 YFSETQ. The junction had 4 bases not matched to a gene; V was cut back by 0 bases and J by 4 bases. The CDR3 DNA is TGCGCCAGCAGCTTGGAGGGGGCCCGGTACGAGCAGTACTTC. Amino acids: CASSLEGARYEQYF.

This clone was recorded only once. The CDR3 coding sequence is TGTGCCAGTAGTATAGTTTGGGGACAGAGCAATCAGCCCCAGCATTTT. This sequence encodes CASSIVWGQSNQPQHF. The chain has TRBV19 and TRBJ1-5; TRBD1 matches at 7 bases. CDR1 is LNHDA, CDR2 SQIVND, per germline (reference sequence). Trimming at V came to 1 base and at J to 1 base, leaving 4 bases not matched to a gene. The CDR3 has 16 residues. The whole variable domain, filled in from reference TRBV19 and TRBJ1-5, reads DGGITQSPKYLFRKEGQNVTLSCEQNLNHDAMYWYRQDPGQGLRLIYYSQIVNDFQKGDIAEGYSVSREKKESFPLTVTSAQKNPTAFYLCASSIVWGQSNQPQHFGDGTRLSIL.

This clone was observed a few times. The J gene is TRBJ1-1, the V gene TRBV10-3, with TRBD1 matching 8 bases. This CDR3 has 15 amino acids. Germline lookup yields CDR1 ENHRY and CDR2 SYGVKD. The trim removed 4 bases at V and 8 bases at J, leaving 12 bases unmatched. CDR3 nucleotides: TGTGCCATCAGTGTGCGGGATGACAGGGGCTCAGAAGCTTTCTTT. Protein sequence: CAISVRDDRGSEAFF.

The chain recombines TRBV4-3 with TRBJ2-7; D may be TRBD2 (6 bases). This CDR3 contains 15 residues. CDR1 LGHNA and CDR2 YSLEER come from the germline V gene. V gave up 4 bases and J gave up 3 bases, with 16 bases separating them. The CDR3 DNA is TGCGCCAGCAGCCCCCGACTAGGGGCGGGCTACGAGCAGTACTTC. Translating gives CASSPRLGAGYEQYF.

Worth noting for this clone: Other DNA sequences in this specimen translate into the identical CDR3. This rearrangement joins TRBV5-6 to TRBJ2-7; TRBD2 might be the D (6 bases). Germline-derived CDR1 and CDR2 are SGHDT and YYEEEE. This CDR3 spans 12 amino acids. The V end lost 0 bases, the J end lost 7 bases, and 8 bases lay between the germline ends. The CDR3 sequence: CASSLAGREQYF. CDR3 nucleotide sequence: TGTGCCAGCAGCTTGGCAGGGAGGGAGCAGTACTTC.

V is TRBV10-3 and J is TRBJ2-7, with D tentatively TRBD2 (5 bases). CDR1 and CDR2 from the germline V gene are ENHRY and SYGVKD. Trimming took 1 base from V and 4 from J, leaving 17 bases between them. CDR3 size: 16 residues. CDR3 bases: TGTGCCATCAGTGAGTTGGTTCGGGGAAAAGGGTACGAGCAGTACTTC. Translated: CAISELVRGKGYEQYF.